This T cell receptor (beta chain) was documented in a study of T cells after yellow fever vaccination. Study conclusions and caveats: Re-detected after boosting: most primary clones, about 96% of CD4 and about 90% of CD8.

As for this clonotype: The antigen is undetermined.

CDR3 size: 15 residues. Losses at the gene ends were 5 bases for V and 6 bases for J; bases not matched to a gene: 8. The germline CDR1 and CDR2 sequences are SGHAT and FQNNGV. TCRdb independently ran MiXCR on the 5' RACE reads; one entry per CDR3 protein. The data contain some 560,000 distinct CDR3 sequences, around 16% of them singletons. The receptor comes from a man aged 18 to 29 who received the YFV17D yellow fever vaccine. The sample in question was PBMCs, obtained 5 to 6 days after the first yellow fever vaccination. This chain uses TRBV11-2 with TRBJ2-1, with 9 bases lining up with TRBD2. The CDR3 region is CASSAGGALRNEQFF. The CDR3, as DNA: TGTGCCAGCAGCGCGGGGGGGGCCCTGCGCAATGAGCAGTTCTTC.